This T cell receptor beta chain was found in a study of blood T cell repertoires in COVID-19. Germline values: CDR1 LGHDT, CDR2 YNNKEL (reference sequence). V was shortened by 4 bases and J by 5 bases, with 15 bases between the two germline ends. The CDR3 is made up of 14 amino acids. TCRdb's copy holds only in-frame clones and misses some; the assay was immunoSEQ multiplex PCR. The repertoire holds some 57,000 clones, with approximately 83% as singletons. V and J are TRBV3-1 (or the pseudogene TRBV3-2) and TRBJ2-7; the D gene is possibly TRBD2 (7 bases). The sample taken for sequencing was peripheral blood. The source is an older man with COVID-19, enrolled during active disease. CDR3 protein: CASSPLGGVDEQYV. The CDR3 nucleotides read TGTGCCAGCAGCCCCCTAGGGGGGGTCGACGAGCAGTACGTC.